The following is a TCR beta chain sequence with its context. TCRdb passed the reads through MiXCR, listing each CDR3 protein once. This sample has some 100,000 distinct CDR3 sequences; more than 20% occur once, and the top ten carry 39%. The data stem from a study of T cell repertoires in cytomegalovirus infection. The CDR3 is 15 residues long. CDR1 is MGHRA, CDR2 YSYEKL, per germline. Trimming took 1 base from V and 5 from J; bases not matched to a gene: 5. The clonotype comes from a human donor in good health (CMV status not recorded). Some clones in this sample may be carry-over from other donors' samples. The V and J genes are TRBV4-1 and TRBJ2-1; 7 bases are shared with TRBD1. The sample comprised CD8+ T cells from PBMCs. The CDR3 is CASSQGQGFDNEQFF. In DNA, the CDR3 is TGCGCCAGCAGCCAAGGACAGGGCTTCGACAATGAGCAGTTCTTC.